This is a list of T cell receptor beta chains from one sample in a study of cytomegalovirus exposure and HLA in healthy donors. Only in-frame clones appear in the TCRdb table, and some are missing; sequencing was by immunoSEQ multiplex PCR. This sample carries about 42,000 clones, with over 1% going to the ten biggest clones. Input material: PBMCs. Source of these receptors: a young man in good health and CMV-seronegative. Each CDR3 is given with its conserved first and last residue. A D gene is named only where the DNA matches it firmly.

16	TRBJ2-7	TRBV7-2	TRBD2	CASSLEGLASSYEQYF	TGTGCCAGCAGCCTAGAGGGACTAGCGAGCTCCTACGAGCAGTACTTC
16	TRBJ1-5	TRBV27	TRBD1	CASSPRTGLSNQPQHF	TGTGCCAGCAGTCCCAGGACAGGGTTGAGCAATCAGCCCCAGCATTTT
16	TRBJ1-1	TRBV6-1	TRBD1	CASSEALTGAPGEAFF	TGTGCCAGCAGTGAAGCCTTGACAGGGGCCCCAGGCGAAGCTTTCTTT
14	TRBJ1-6	TRBV9	TRBD1	CASSPSRGVSPLHF	TGTGCCAGCAGCCCGAGCAGGGGGGTTTCACCCCTCCACTTT
14	TRBJ2-1	TRBV6-1	.	CASTLAVSYNEQFF	TGTGCCAGCACCTTAGCGGTCTCCTACAATGAGCAGTTCTTC
15	TRBJ2-3	TRBV6-4	.	CASSDGEVGTDTQYF	TGTGCCAGCAGTGATGGGGAGGTCGGCACAGATACGCAGTATTTT
14	TRBJ2-7	TRBV6-1	TRBD1	CASSLDRGSYEQYF	TGTGCCAGCAGTTTGGACAGGGGGTCCTACGAGCAGTACTTC
17	TRBJ2-5	TRBV5-1	TRBD2	CASSYALAGVEQETQYF	TGCGCCAGCAGCTACGCACTAGCGGGAGTAGAGCAAGAGACCCAGTACTTC
12	TRBJ2-5	TRBV6-5	.	CASRTTGETQYF	TGTGCCAGCCGTACTACCGGGGAGACCCAGTACTTC
14	TRBJ2-3	TRBV6-4	.	CASSELADTDTQYF	TGTGCCAGCAGTGAGTTAGCCGATACAGATACGCAGTATTTT
12	TRBJ1-1	TRBV19	.	CASSITPVEAFF	TGTGCCAGTAGTATCACTCCCGTTGAAGCTTTCTTT
12	TRBJ1-2	TRBV30	TRBD1	CAWSVQGDGYTF	TGTGCCTGGAGTGTACAGGGGGATGGCTACACCTTC
16	TRBJ2-3	TRBV6-1	.	CASSEGGRGYTDTQYF	TGTGCCAGCAGTGAGGGCGGAAGGGGCTACACAGATACGCAGTATTTT
15	TRBJ1-1	TRBV6-5	.	CASSRSVIVNTEAFF	TGTGCCAGCAGTCGCTCGGTTATAGTGAACACTGAAGCTTTCTTT
12	TRBJ1-2	TRBV6-1	TRBD1	CASRTGGYSYTF	TGTGCCAGTCGGACAGGGGGCTACAGCTACACCTTC
15	TRBJ2-1	TRBV9	TRBD2	CASSDKGLADNEQFF	TGTGCCAGCAGCGATAAGGGACTAGCGGACAATGAGCAGTTCTTC
15	TRBJ2-2	TRBV9	.	CASSPNDWGAGELFF	TGTGCCAGCAGCCCCAACGACTGGGGGGCCGGGGAGCTGTTTTTT
13	TRBJ2-7	TRBV6-5	TRBD2	CASSPGLAVEQYF	TGTGCCAGCAGTCCGGGACTAGCGGTCGAGCAGTACTTC
11	TRBJ2-7	TRBV5-6	.	CASSSAYEQYF	TGTGCCAGCAGCTCCGCCTACGAGCAGTACTTC
17	TRBJ2-7	TRBV7-8	.	CASSPTMVFQQNYEQYF	TGTGCCAGCAGCCCGACAATGGTATTTCAACAAAACTACGAGCAGTACTTC
11	TRBJ2-1	TRBV20-1	.	CSARDAGEQFF	TGCAGTGCTAGAGATGCGGGAGAGCAGTTCTTC
16	TRBJ2-7	TRBV28	TRBD2	CASSSSLGSGNYEQYF	TGTGCCAGCAGCTCCTCCCTGGGTAGCGGGAACTACGAGCAGTACTTC
13	TRBJ1-2	TRBV7-9	.	CASSLRDLYGYTF	TGTGCCAGCAGCTTAAGGGACTTATATGGCTACACCTTC
14	TRBJ2-5	TRBV5-1	TRBD2	CASSGLAGQETQYF	TGCGCCAGCAGCGGTTTAGCGGGACAAGAGACCCAGTACTTC
16	TRBJ1-1	TRBV25-1	TRBD1	CASSGVWDRPNTEAFF	TGTGCCAGCAGTGGAGTATGGGACAGACCGAACACTGAAGCTTTCTTT
13	TRBJ1-1	TRBV9	.	CASSGDDSTEAFF	TGTGCCAGCAGCGGAGATGATAGCACTGAAGCTTTCTTT
15	TRBJ2-1	TRBV19	.	CASSMFGSSYNEQFF	TGTGCCAGTAGTATGTTCGGGAGCTCCTACAATGAGCAGTTCTTC
13	TRBJ2-1	TRBV7-3	.	CASSFGPGNEQFF	TGTGCCAGCAGCTTTGGGCCGGGGAATGAGCAGTTCTTC
14	TRBJ2-5	TRBV7-2	.	CASSLGGPLETQYF	TGTGCCAGCAGCTTAGGTGGGCCCCTGGAGACCCAGTACTTC
14	TRBJ2-7	TRBV5-4	TRBD2	CASSLRREANEQYF	TGTGCCAGCAGCTTAAGGCGGGAGGCGAACGAGCAGTACTTC
15	TRBJ2-3	TRBV6-5	TRBD1	CASSVTGGVTDTQYF	TGTGCCAGCAGTGTCACAGGGGGCGTCACAGATACGCAGTATTTT